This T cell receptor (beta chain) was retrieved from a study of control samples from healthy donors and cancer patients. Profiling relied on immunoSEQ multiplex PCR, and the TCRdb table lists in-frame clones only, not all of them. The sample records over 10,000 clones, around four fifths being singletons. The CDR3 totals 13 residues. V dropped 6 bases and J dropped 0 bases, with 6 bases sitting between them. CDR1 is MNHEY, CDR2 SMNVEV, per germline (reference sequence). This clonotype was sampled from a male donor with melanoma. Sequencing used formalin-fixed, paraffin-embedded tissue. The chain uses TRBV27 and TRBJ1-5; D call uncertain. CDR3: CASSPYSNQPQHF. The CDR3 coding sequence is TGTGCCAGCAGCCCTTATAGCAATCAGCCCCAGCATTTT.